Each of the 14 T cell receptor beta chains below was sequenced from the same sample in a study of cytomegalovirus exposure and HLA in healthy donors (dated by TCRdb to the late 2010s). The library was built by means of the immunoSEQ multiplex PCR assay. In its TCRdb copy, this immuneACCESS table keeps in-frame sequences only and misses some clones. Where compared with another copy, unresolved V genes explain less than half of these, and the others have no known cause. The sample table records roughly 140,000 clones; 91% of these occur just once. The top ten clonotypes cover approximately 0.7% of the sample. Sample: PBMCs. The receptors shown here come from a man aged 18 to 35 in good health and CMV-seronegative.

The CDR3 nucleotides are TGTGCCAGCAAATTCCGGGGGACCCAGTACTTC. This gives the protein CASKFRGTQYF. The chain uses TRBV27 and TRBJ2-5; D perhaps matches TRBD2 (5 bases). The V gene lost 7 bases and the J gene lost 7 bases, with 10 bases spanning the gap. Germline V gives CDR1 MNHEY, CDR2 SMNVEV (reference sequence). The CDR3 totals 11 residues.

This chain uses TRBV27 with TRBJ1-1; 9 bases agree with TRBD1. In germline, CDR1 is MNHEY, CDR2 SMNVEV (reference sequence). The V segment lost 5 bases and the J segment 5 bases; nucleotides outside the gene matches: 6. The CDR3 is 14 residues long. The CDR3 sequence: CASSQWTGETEAFF. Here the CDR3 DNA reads TGTGCCAGCAGTCAATGGACAGGGGAGACTGAAGCTTTCTTT.

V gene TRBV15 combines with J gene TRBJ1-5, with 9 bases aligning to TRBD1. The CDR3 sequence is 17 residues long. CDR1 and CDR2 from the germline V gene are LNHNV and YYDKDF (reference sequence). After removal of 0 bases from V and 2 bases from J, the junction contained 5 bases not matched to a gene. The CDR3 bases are TGTGCCACCAGCAGAGATATGAGGGACAGGGGCAATCAGCCCCAGCATTTT. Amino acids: CATSRDMRDRGNQPQHF. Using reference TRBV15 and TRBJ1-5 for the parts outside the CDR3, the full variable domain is DAMVIQNPRYQVTQFGKPVTLSCSQTLNHNVMYWYQQKSSQAPKLLFHYYDKDFNNEADTPDNFQSRRPNTSFCFLDIRSPGLGDTAMYLCATSRDMRDRGNQPQHFGDGTRLSIL.

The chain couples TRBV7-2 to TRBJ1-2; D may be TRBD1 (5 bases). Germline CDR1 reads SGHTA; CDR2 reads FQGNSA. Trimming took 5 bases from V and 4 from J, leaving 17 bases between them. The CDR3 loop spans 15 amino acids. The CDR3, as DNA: TGTGCCAGCAGCCTACCCCGGGGGGGGGTCTATGGCTACACCTTC. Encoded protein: CASSLPRGGVYGYTF. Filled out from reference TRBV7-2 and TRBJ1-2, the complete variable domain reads GAGVSQSPSNKVTEKGKDVELRCDPISGHTALYWYRQSLGQGLEFLIYFQGNSAPDKSGLPSDRFSAERTGGSVSTLTIQRTQQEDSAVYLCASSLPRGGVYGYTFGSGTRLTVV.

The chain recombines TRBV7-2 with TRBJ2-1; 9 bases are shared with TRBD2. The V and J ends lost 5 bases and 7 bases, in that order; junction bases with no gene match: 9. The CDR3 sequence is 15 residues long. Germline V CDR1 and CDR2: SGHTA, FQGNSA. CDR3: CASSQWASGTNEQFF. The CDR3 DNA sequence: TGTGCCAGCAGCCAATGGGCTAGCGGGACGAATGAGCAGTTCTTC.

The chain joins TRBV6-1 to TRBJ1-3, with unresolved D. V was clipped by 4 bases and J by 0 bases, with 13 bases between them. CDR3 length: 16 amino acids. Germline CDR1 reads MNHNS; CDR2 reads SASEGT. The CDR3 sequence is CASSAGVWGSGNTIYF. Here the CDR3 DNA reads TGTGCCAGCAGTGCCGGGGTGTGGGGCTCTGGAAACACCATATATTTT.

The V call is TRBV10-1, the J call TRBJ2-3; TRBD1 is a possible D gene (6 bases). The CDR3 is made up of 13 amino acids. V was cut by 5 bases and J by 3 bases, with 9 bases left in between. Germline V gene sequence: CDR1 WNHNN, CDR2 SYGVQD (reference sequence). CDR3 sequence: CASSHGQTDTQYF. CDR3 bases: TGCGCCAGCAGTCATGGACAGACAGATACGCAGTATTTT.

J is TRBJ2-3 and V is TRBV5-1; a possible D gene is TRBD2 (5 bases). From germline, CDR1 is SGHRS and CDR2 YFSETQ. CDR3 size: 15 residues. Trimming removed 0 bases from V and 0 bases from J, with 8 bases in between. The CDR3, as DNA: TGCGCCAGCAGCTTGGCCGGGGATAGCACAGATACGCAGTATTTT. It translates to CASSLAGDSTDTQYF.

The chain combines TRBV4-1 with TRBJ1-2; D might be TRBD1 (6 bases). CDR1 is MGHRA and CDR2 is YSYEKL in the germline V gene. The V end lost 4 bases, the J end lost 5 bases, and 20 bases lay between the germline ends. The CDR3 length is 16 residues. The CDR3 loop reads CASSRTDPRGNYGYTF. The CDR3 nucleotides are TGCGCCAGCAGCCGGACAGACCCCAGGGGCAATTATGGCTACACCTTC.

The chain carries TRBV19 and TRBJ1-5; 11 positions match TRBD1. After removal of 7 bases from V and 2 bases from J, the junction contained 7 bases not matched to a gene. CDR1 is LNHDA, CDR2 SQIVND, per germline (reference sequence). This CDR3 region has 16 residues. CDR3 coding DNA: TGTGCCAGTAAAGGACAGGGGGCGGCTGGCAATCAGCCCCAGCATTTT. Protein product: CASKGQGAAGNQPQHF.

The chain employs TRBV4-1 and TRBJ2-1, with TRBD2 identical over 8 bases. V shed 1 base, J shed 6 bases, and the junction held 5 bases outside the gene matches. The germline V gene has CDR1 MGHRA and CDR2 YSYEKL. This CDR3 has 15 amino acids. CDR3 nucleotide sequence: TGCGCCAGCAGCCAAGCGGCGGGGGGACTCAATGAGCAGTTCTTC. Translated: CASSQAAGGLNEQFF.

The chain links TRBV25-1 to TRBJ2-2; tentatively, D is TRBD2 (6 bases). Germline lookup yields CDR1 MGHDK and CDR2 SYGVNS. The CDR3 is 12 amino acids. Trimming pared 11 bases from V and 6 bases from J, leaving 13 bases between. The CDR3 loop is CAPGREAGELFF. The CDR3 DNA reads TGTGCCCCCGGTAGGGAGGCCGGGGAGCTGTTTTTT.

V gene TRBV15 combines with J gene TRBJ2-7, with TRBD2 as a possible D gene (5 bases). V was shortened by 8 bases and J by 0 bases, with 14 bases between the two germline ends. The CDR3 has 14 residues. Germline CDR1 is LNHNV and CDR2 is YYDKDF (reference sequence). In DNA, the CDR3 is TGTGCCACCTCCCCGGTAGCGTTCTCCTACGAGCAGTACTTC. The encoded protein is CATSPVAFSYEQYF.

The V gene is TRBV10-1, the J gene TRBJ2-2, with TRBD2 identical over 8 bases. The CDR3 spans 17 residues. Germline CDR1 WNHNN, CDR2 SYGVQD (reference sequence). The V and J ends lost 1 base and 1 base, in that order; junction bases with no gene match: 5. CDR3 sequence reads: CASSEFGGRQNTGELFF. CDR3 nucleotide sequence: TGCGCCAGCAGTGAGTTTGGCGGGAGGCAGAACACCGGGGAGCTGTTTTTT.